This TCR beta chain was profiled in a study of molecular identifiers for immune sequencing clone quantification. MiXCR was run by TCRdb on the PCR reads, yielding one entry per CDR3 protein. The sample lists about 500,000 distinct CDR3 sequences, about 25% occurring once. Germline-derived CDR1 and CDR2 are SQVTM and ANQGSEA. The CDR3 has 15 amino acids. V lost 4 bases, J lost 4 bases, and 13 bases stayed unmatched. Sorted cell numbers of roughly 17,000 to 1,000,000, with 10%, 30% or 50% RNA, served as input for naive CD8 libraries. Naive CD8 T cells were sorted as CD8+CD4-CCR7+CD45RA+. This clonotype was counted many times.

The sequencing input was naive CD8+ T cells from blood, with Jurkat cell RNA spiked in. The subset is: FACS-sorted CD8+CD4-CCR7+CD45RA+ naive T cells. This chain links TRBV29-1 with TRBJ2-7; 7 bases are a match to TRBD1. This TCR came from a human donor in good health. Some libraries in this study had Jurkat cell RNA spiked in. The CDR3: CSVVPGQAGPYEQYF. In nucleotides, the CDR3 is TGCAGCGTTGTACCCGGACAGGCCGGTCCATACGAGCAGTACTTC.